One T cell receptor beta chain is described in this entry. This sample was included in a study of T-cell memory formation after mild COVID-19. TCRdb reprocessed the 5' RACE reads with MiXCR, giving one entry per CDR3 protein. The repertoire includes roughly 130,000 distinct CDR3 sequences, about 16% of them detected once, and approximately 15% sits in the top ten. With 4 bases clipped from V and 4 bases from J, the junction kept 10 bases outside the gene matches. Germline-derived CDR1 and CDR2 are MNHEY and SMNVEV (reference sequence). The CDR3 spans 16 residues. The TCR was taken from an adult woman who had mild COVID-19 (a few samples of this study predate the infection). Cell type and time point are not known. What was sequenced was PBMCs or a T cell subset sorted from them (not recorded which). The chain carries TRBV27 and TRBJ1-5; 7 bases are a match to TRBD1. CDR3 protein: CASSSATGIENQPQHF. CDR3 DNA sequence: TGTGCCAGCAGTTCGGCGACAGGGATAGAGAATCAGCCCCAGCATTTT.